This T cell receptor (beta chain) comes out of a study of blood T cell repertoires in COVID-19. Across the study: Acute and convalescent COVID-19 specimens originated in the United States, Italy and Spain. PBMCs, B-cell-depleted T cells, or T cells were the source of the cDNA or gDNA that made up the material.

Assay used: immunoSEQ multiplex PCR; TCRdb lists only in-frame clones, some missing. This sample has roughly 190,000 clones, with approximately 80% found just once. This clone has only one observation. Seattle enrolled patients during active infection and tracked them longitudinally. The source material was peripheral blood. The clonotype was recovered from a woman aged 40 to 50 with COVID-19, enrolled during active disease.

The CDR3, as DNA: TGCGCCAGCAGCTCTAAGATGGATGAGCAGTTCTTC. Translation gives CASSSKMDEQFF. The rearrangement uses TRBV5-1 and TRBJ2-1; D remains unclear. The CDR3 runs to 12 residues. Germline-derived CDR1 and CDR2 are SGHRS and YFSETQ. Trimming cost V 3 bases and J 8 bases, with 9 bases left between them.